This entry describes one T cell receptor (beta chain). The data were obtained in a study of blood T cell repertoires in COVID-19. In the study overall: The United States, Italy and Spain supplied acute and convalescent COVID-19 samples. T cells, B-cell-depleted T cells, or PBMCs provided the cDNA or gDNA that served as material.

In the original workflow: Counts of nucleated cells, estimated from reference gene primer amplification, were obtained. Profiled with immunoSEQ multiplex PCR; TCRdb holds only in-frame clones, not every one. Clonal size and the V and J genes are those of that table, whereas D and trimming came from the DNA. Among roughly 190,000 clones listed, more than 75% were seen once. The CDR3 consists of 15 residues. Germline V lookup: CDR1 SNHLY, CDR2 FYNNEI. V shed 6 bases, J shed 2 bases, and the junction held 4 bases outside the gene matches. Sequenced: peripheral blood. The chain recombines TRBV2 with TRBJ2-7, with 13 nucleotides matching TRBD2. The sequence came from a human donor in a cohort sampled during active COVID-19. The CDR3 sequence is CASRPGTSGAYEQYF. CDR3 sequence (DNA): TGTGCCAGCAGGCCCGGGACTAGCGGGGCCTACGAGCAGTACTTC.